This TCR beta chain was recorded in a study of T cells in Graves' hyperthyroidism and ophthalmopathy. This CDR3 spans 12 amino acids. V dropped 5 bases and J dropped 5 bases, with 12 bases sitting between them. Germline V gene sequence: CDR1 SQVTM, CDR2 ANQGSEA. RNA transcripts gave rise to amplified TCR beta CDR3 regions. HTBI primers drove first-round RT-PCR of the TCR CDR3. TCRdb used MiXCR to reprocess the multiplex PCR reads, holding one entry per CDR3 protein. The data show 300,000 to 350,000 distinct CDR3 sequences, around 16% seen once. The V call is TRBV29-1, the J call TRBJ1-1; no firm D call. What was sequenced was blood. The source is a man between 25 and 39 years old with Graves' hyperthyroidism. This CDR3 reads CSVNLMGTEAFF. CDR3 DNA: TGCAGCGTTAATCTTATGGGGACTGAAGCTTTCTTT. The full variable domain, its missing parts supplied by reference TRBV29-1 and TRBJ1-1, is SAVISQKPSRDICQRGTSLTIQCQVDSQVTMMFWYRQQPGQSLTLIATANQGSEATYESGFVIDKFPISRPNLTFSTLTVSNMSPEDSSIYLCSVNLMGTEAFFGQGTRLTVV.